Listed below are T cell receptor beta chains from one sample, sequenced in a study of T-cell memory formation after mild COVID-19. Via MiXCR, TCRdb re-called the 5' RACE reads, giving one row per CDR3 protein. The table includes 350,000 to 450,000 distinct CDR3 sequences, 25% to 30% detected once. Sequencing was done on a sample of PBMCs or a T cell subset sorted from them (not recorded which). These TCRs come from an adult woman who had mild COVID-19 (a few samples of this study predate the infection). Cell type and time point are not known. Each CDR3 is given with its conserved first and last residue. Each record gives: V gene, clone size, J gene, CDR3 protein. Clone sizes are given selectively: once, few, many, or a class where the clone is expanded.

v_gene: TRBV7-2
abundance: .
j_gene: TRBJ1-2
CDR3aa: CASSLGQGFPNYGYTF

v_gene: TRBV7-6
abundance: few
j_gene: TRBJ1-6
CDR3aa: CASSLWVSNSPLHF

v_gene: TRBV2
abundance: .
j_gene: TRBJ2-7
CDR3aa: CASSQDRLSYEQYF

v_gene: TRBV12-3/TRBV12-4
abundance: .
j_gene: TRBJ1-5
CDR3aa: CASSPPGLFPSNQPQHF

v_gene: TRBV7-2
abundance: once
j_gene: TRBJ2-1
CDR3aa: CASSLAIAGGSGLF

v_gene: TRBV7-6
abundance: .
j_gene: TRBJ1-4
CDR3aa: CASSHRGLSEKLFF

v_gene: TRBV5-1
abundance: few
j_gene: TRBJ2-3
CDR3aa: CASSRGGGLADADTQYF

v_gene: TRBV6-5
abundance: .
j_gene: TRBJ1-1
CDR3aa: CASGKGQSMNTEAFF

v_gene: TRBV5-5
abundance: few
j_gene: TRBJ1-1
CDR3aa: CASSLAYPTEAFF

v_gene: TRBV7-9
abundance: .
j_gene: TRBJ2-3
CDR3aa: CASSLDLLRGGRTDTQYF

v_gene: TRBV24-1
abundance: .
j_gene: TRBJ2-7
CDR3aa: CATSDSGGAYEQYF

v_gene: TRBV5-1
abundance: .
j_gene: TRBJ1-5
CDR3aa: CASSGGAGQPQHF

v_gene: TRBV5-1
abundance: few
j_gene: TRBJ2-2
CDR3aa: CASSLAGLVNTGELFF

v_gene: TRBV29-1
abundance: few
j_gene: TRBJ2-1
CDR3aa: CSVVGGGSYNEQFF

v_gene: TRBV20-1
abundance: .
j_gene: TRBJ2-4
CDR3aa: CSARRPAVAKNIQYF

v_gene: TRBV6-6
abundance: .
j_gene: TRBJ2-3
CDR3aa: CASNMRATDTQYF